The following is a TCR beta chain sequence with its context. Its antigen is currently unknown. This entry comes from a study of response to subunit inactivated influenza vaccine. The CDR3 length is 15 residues. Germline CDR1 SGDLS, CDR2 YYNGEE. J lost 9 bases, V lost 4 bases, and 11 bases had no gene match. Broader study findings: The authors offered the suggestion that each seasonal influenza vaccination recruits few new T cells.

TCRdb fed the RT-PCR reads into MiXCR, producing one record per CDR3 protein. Here the sample spans about 190,000 distinct CDR3 sequences, roughly 14% being singletons. The chain links TRBV9 to TRBJ2-1; 9 nucleotides agree with TRBD1. The clonotype originates from a man over 45 who received an inactivated influenza vaccine. Sample: CD8+ T cells sorted from PBMCs, taken 5 to 6 days after vaccination. The CDR3 region is CASSPGQGVETEQFF. The CDR3 DNA reads as TGTGCCAGCAGCCCGGGACAGGGAGTAGAAACTGAGCAGTTCTTC.